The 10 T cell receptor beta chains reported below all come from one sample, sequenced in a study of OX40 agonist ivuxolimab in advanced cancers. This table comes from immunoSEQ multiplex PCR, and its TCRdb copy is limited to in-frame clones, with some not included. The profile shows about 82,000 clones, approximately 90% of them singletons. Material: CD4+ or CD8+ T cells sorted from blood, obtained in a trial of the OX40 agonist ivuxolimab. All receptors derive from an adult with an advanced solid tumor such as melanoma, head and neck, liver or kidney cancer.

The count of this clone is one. This chain's CDR3 is CASSFWASGNNEQFF. The CDR3 DNA sequence: TGTGCCAGCAGCTTTTGGGCTAGCGGGAACAATGAGCAGTTCTTC. V and J are TRBV7-2 and TRBJ2-1; 9 nucleotides align to TRBD2. Germline CDR1 and CDR2: SGHTA and FQGNSA. V was clipped by 3 bases and J by 5 bases; unmatched bases: 5. The CDR3 has 15 amino acids. The full variable domain, its missing parts supplied by reference TRBV7-2 and TRBJ2-1, is GAGVSQSPSNKVTEKGKDVELRCDPISGHTALYWYRQSLGQGLEFLIYFQGNSAPDKSGLPSDRFSAERTGGSVSTLTIQRTQQEDSAVYLCASSFWASGNNEQFFGPGTRLTVL.

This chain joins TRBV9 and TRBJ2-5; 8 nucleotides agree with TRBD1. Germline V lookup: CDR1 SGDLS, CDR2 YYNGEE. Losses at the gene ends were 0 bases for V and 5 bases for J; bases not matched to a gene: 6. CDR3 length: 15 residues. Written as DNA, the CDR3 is TGTGCCAGCAGCGTAGCCCAGGGGGCCCGGGAGACCCAGTACTTC. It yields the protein CASSVAQGARETQYF.

This CDR3 is CSMGQGNTDTQYF. The DNA of the CDR3 is TGCAGCATGGGACAGGGGAACACAGATACGCAGTATTTT. The rearrangement links TRBV29-1 to TRBJ2-3; 10 bases agree with TRBD1. V was clipped by 8 bases and J by 2 bases; unmatched bases: 4. The CDR3 has 13 residues. The V gene's germline CDR1 is SQVTM and CDR2 ANQGSEA.

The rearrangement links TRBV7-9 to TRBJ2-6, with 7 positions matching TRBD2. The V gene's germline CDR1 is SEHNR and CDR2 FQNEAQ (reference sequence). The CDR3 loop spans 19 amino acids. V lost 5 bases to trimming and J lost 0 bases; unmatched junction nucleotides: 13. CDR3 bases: TGTGCCAGCAGCGGGATGGAGGGAGGGTCCCACTCTGGGGCCAACGTCCTGACTTTC. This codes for CASSGMEGGSHSGANVLTF.

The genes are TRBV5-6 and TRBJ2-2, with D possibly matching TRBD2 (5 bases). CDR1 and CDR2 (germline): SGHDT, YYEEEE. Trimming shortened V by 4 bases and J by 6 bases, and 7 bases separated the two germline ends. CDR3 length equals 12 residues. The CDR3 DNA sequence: TGTGCCAGCAGCCCGGGGTCCGGGGAGCTGTTTTTT. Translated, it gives CASSPGSGELFF. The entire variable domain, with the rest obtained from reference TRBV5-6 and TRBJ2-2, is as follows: DAGVTQSPTHLIKTRGQQVTLRCSPKSGHDTVSWYQQALGQGPQFIFQYYEEEERQRGNFPDRFSGHQFPNYSSELNVNALLLGDSALYLCASSPGSGELFFGEGSRLTVL.

This CDR3 reads CASSGGPRHEQYF. CDR3 nucleotide sequence: TGTGCCAGCAGCGGCGGGCCTCGACACGAGCAGTACTTC. This chain connects TRBV2 to TRBJ2-7, with TRBD2 as a possible D gene (5 bases). Germline lookup yields CDR1 SNHLY and CDR2 FYNNEI. Trimming took 6 bases from V and 5 from J, leaving 14 bases between them. The CDR3 totals 13 residues.

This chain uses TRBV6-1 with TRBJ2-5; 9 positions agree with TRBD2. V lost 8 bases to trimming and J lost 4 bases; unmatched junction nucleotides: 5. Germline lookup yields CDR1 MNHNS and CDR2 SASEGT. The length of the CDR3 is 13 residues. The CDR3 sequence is CASWGLAAETQYF. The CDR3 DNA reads TGTGCCAGCTGGGGACTAGCCGCAGAGACCCAGTACTTC.

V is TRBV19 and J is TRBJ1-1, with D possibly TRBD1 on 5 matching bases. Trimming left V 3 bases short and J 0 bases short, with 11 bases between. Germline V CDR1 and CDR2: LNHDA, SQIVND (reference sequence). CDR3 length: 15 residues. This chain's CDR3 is CASSISGHMNTEAFF. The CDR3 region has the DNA TGTGCCAGTAGTATTTCAGGGCACATGAACACTGAAGCTTTCTTT.

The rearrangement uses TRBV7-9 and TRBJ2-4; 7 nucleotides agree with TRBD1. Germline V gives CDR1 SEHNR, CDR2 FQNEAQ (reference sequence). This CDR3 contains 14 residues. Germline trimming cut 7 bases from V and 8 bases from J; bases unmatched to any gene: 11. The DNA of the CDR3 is TGTGCCAGCACCCCTGTGACAGGGATGGACATTCAGTACTTC. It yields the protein CASTPVTGMDIQYF.

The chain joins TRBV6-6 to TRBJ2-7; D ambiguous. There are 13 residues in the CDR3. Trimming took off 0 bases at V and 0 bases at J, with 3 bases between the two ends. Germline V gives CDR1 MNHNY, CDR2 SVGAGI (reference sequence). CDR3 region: CASSYSNSYEQYF. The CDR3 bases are TGTGCCAGCAGTTACTCGAACTCCTACGAGCAGTACTTC.